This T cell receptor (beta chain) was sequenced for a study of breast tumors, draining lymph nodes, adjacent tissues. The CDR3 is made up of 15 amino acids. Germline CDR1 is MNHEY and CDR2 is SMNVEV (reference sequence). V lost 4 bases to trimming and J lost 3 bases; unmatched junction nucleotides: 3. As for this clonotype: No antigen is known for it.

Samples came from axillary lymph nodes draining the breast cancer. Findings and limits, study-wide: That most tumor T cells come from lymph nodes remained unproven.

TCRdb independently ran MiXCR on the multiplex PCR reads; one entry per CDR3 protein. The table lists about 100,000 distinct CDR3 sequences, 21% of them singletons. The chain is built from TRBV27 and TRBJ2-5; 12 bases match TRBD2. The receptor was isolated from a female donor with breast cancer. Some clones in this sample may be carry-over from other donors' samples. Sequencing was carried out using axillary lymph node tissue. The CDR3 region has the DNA TGTGCCAGCAGTTCAACTAGCGGGGGGAAAGAGACCCAGTACTTC. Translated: CASSSTSGGKETQYF.